The 2 T cell receptor beta chains reported below all come from one sample, sequenced in a study of shared clonotypes between healthy human individuals. Only in-frame clones appear in the TCRdb table, and some are missing; sequencing was by immunoSEQ multiplex PCR. Of 2 million to 2.5 million clones in the sample, 85% to 95% were seen once. The sample consisted of naive CD4+ T cells from PBMCs. Stated subset: CD45RA+ positively selected. These TCRs come from a man aged 18-30 years in good health. Some clones in this sample may be carry-over from other donors' samples.

This rearrangement joins TRBV18 to TRBJ1-2, with D hard to call. The V end was cut by 3 bases, the J end by 0 bases, with 14 bases between. Looked up from germline, CDR1 is KGHSH and CDR2 is LQKENI. This CDR3 region has 16 residues. The CDR3 spells CASSPVWPEANYGYTF. In nucleotides, the CDR3 is TGTGCCAGCTCACCGGTTTGGCCCGAGGCTAACTATGGCTACACCTTC.

The table lists this clone with a count of one. The rearrangement joins TRBV7-3 to TRBJ2-1; 8 nucleotides line up with TRBD2. The V gene end was trimmed by 4 bases and the J gene end by 4 bases; junction bases not matched to a gene: 21. The CDR3 sequence is 20 residues long. Looked up from germline, CDR1 is SGHTA and CDR2 is FQGTGA. The CDR3 DNA sequence: TGTGCCAGCAGCTCATCCGACCTTCGCCCCGGGACTAGACTATACAATGAGCAGTTCTTC. Residues: CASSSSDLRPGTRLYNEQFF.